Detailed here is one TCR beta chain. Its antigen is still unknown. These data are taken from a study of early T cells in non-severe SARS-CoV-2 infection. Study information: Chains were unpaired, as sequencing was done on bulk RNA from unsorted whole blood. Study-level findings and limits: Database matching using VDJdb favored anti-spike CD8 responses, with private and CD4 specificities left missing.

V lost 5 bases and J lost 0; bases outside the gene matches: 4. Germline V gene lookup returns CDR1 DFQATT and CDR2 SNEGSKA (reference sequence). This CDR3 comprises 14 residues. As part of library construction, unique molecular identifiers were attached to individual cDNA molecules. TCRdb used MiXCR to reprocess the 5' RACE reads, holding one entry per CDR3 protein. The data show some 40,000 distinct CDR3 sequences, around 4% seen once. This chain connects TRBV20-1 to TRBJ2-1; 7 bases agree with TRBD1. This TCR was recovered from an adult who was a healthcare worker with PCR-confirmed SARS-CoV-2 infection or an uninfected control (not recorded which). Sequenced material: whole blood. DNA of the CDR3: TGCAGTGCTCCCGCAGGGGGCTCCTACAATGAGCAGTTCTTC. This codes for CSAPAGGSYNEQFF.